The present T cell receptor (beta chain) was sequenced within a study of shared clonotypes between healthy human individuals. Points from the study as a whole: Only blood was sampled, and tissue TCR repertoires likely differ from blood ones.

Unsorted PBMC replicate PCRs used 300 ng DNA, 25,000 to 30,000 T cell genomes. The assay was immunoSEQ multiplex PCR, and TCRdb's table has in-frame clones only and misses some. The table has 400,000 to 500,000 clones, 60% to 85% seen once. On this clone itself: Its cognate antigen is unknown.

CDR3 size: 16 residues. V lost 4 bases to trimming and J lost 1 base; unmatched junction nucleotides: 8. The germline V gene encodes CDR1 SGHVS and CDR2 FQNEAQ. Sequenced sample: PBMCs. The V call is TRBV7-8, the J call TRBJ1-1; TRBD1 matches 8 bases. The receptor was isolated from a woman in her thirties or forties in good health. Some clones in this sample may be carry-over from other donors' samples. CDR3 protein: CASSSTGAATNTEAFF. Here the CDR3 DNA reads TGTGCCAGCAGCTCGACAGGGGCAGCCACGAACACTGAAGCTTTCTTT.